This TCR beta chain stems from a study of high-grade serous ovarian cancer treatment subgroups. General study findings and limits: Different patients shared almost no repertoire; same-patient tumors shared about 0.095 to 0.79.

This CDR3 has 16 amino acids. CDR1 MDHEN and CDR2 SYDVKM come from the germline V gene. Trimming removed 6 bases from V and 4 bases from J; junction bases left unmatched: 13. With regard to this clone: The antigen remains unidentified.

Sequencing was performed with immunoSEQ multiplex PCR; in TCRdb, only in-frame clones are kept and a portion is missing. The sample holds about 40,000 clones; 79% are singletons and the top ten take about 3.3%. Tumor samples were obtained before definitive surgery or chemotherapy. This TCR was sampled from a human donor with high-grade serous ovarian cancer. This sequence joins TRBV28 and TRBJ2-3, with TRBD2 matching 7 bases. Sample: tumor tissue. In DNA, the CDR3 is TGTGCCAGCAGCCCCCGGACTAGTTCGGTCGCAGATACGCAGTATTTT. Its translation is CASSPRTSSVADTQYF.